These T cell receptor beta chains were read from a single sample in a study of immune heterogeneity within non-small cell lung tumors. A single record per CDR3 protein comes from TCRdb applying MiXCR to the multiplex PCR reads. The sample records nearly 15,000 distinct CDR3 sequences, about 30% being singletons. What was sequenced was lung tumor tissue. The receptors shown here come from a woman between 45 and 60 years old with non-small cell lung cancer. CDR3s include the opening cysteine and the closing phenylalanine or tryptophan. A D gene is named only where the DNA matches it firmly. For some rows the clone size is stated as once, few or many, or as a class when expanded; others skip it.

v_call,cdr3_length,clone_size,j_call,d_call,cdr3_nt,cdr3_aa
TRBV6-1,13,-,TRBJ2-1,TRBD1,TGTGCCAGCATAGGGACAGGGTCGTTCCTACAGTTCTTC,CASIGTGSFLQFF
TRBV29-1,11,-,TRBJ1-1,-,TGCAGCGTTGAACCTTACACTGAAGCTTTCTTT,CSVEPYTEAFF
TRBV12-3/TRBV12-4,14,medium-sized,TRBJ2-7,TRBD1,TGTGCCAGCAGATCGGGACAGAGCTCCTACGAGCAGTACTTC,CASRSGQSSYEQYF
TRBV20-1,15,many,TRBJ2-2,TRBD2,TGCAGTGCTAGAGTTCTAGCGGGGGCCACCGGGGAGCTGTTTTTT,CSARVLAGATGELFF
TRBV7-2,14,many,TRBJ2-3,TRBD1,TGTGCCAGCAGCCGACAGGGGGCGCCGGATACGCAGTATTTT,CASSRQGAPDTQYF
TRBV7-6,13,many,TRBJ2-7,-,TGTGCCAGCAGCGTTACTAGCTCCTACGAGCAGTACTTC,CASSVTSSYEQYF
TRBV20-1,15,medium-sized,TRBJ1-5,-,TGCAGTGCTAGAGATATGGGGCCTTTAGATCAGCCCCAGCATTTT,CSARDMGPLDQPQHF
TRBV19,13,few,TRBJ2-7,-,TGTGCCAGTAGTAAACAGGCCTACTACGAGCAGTACTTC,CASSKQAYYEQYF
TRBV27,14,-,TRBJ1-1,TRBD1,TGTGCCAGCAGTCCCCAGGGGGTTGGCACTGAAGCTTTCTTT,CASSPQGVGTEAFF
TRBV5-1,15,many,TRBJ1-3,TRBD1,TGCGCCAGCAGCCCAAGGACAGGGACTGGAAACACCATATATTTT,CASSPRTGTGNTIYF
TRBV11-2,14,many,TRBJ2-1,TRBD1,TGTGCCAGCAGCAAGGACAGGGCCTACAATGAGCAGTTCTTC,CASSKDRAYNEQFF
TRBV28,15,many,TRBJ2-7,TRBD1,TGTGCCAGCAGTTCAGGGACAGGGGCCTTCTACGAGCAGTACTTC,CASSSGTGAFYEQYF
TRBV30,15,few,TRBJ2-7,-,TGTGCCTGGAGTGCCTCTACAGTTGGGGGTCCCGAGCAGTACTTC,CAWSASTVGGPEQYF
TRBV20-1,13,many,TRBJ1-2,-,TGCAGTGCTAGATCTCCAGGGTTTTATGGCTACACCTTC,CSARSPGFYGYTF
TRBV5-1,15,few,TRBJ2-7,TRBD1,TGCGCCAGCAGCTTCGACAGGGCGGTATGGAACGAGCAGTACTTC,CASSFDRAVWNEQYF
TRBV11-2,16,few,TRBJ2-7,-,TGTGCCAGCAGCCCCAGCGGCTACGACGGAACCTACGAGCAGTACTTC,CASSPSGYDGTYEQYF
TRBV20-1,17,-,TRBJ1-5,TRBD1,TGCAGTGCTAGAAAGGGGCAGGGGGCGCTTAAGGCTCAGCCCCAGCATTTT,CSARKGQGALKAQPQHF
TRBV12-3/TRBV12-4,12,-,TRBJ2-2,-,TGTGCCAGCACCTACGGGGCCGGGGAGCTGTTTTTT,CASTYGAGELFF
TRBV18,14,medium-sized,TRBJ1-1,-,TGTGCCAGCTCACCGGGACCGGGGGGCACTGAAGCTTTCTTT,CASSPGPGGTEAFF
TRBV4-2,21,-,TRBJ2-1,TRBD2,TGTGCCAGCAGCCAAGATAAGGTCCTAGCGGGGGGGAAAAGCTCCTACAATGAGCAGTTCTTC,CASSQDKVLAGGKSSYNEQFF
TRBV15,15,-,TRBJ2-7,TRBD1,TGTGCCACCAGCCGGACAGGGGCAGACTCCTACGAGCAGTACTTC,CATSRTGADSYEQYF
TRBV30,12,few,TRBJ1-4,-,TGTGCCTGGATGAGGGGAGATGAAAAACTGTTTTTT,CAWMRGDEKLFF
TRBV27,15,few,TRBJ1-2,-,TGTGCCAGCAGTTTATCATCCCAGGATCGAAGAGGCTACACCTTC,CASSLSSQDRRGYTF
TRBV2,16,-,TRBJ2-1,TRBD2,TGTGCCAGCAGCCCTAGGGGACTAGCGGGATACAATGAGCAGTTCTTC,CASSPRGLAGYNEQFF
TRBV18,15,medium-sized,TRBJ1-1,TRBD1,TGTGCCAGCTCACCTAGGACAGGGACTAACGGTGGAGCTTTCTTT,CASSPRTGTNGGAFF
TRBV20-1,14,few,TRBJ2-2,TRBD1,TGCAGTGCCTGGGGGGCAGGGGGCCTCGGGGAGCTGTTTTTT,CSAWGAGGLGELFF
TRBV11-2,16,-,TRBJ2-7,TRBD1,TGTGCCAGCAGCTTAGATTGGGCAGGGGGCACCTACGAGCAGTACTTC,CASSLDWAGGTYEQYF
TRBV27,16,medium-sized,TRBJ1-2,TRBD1,TGTGCCAGCAGTTTATTAGGGACAGGAGCTTACTATGGCTACACCTTC,CASSLLGTGAYYGYTF
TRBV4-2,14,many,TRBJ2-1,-,TGTGCCAGCAGCCAAGAGACCCAGAACAATGAGCAGTTCTTC,CASSQETQNNEQFF
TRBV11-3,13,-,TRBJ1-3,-,TGTGCCAGCAGCTCGGACGTACGGAGCACCATATATTTT,CASSSDVRSTIYF
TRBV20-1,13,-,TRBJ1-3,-,TGCAGTGCTAGTACCTCGGGGGGAAACACCATATATTTT,CSASTSGGNTIYF
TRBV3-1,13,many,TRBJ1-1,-,TGTGCCAGCAGCAGACTGCTAGGCGCTGAAGCTTTCTTT,CASSRLLGAEAFF
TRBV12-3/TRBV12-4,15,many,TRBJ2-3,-,TGTGCCAGCAGTGAAACAGGGACTAGCACAGATACGCAGTATTTT,CASSETGTSTDTQYF
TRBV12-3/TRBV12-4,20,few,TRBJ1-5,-,TGTGCCAGCAGTTTGTCGCCATCCCTCCAGGGCCCTGATTCGCGGCAGCCCCAGCATTTT,CASSLSPSLQGPDSRQPQHF
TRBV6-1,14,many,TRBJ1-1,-,TGTGCCAGCAGTAGTGGCCCGGGGACCGCTGAAGCTTTCTTT,CASSSGPGTAEAFF
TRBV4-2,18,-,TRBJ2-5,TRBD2,TGTGCCAGCAGCCAAGATCTCGTAGCGGGGGGGCCGGGAGAGACCCAGTACTTC,CASSQDLVAGGPGETQYF
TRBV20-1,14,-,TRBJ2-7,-,TGCAGTGCTAGAGGTTCAATAGGGCCCTACGAGCAGTACTTC,CSARGSIGPYEQYF
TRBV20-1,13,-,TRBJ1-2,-,TGCAGTGCTAGGGGGCCGGTTAGGGATGGCTACACCTTC,CSARGPVRDGYTF
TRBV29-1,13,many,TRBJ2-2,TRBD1,TGCAGCGTTGGACAGGGGGCCGGCGGGGAGCTGTTTTTT,CSVGQGAGGELFF
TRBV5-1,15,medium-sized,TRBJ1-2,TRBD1,TGCGCCAGCAGCTGGGATGGGACAGGGGGCGCGGGCTACACCTTC,CASSWDGTGGAGYTF
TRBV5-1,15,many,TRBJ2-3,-,TGCGCCAGCAGGCTCCTGCCGCGAAGCACAGATACGCAGTATTTT,CASRLLPRSTDTQYF
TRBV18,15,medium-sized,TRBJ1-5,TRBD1,TGTGCCAGCTCACCAAAAGGGGGCTCTGATCAGCCCCAGCATTTT,CASSPKGGSDQPQHF
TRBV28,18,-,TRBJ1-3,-,TGTGCCAGCAGTTTAGGGCCCGCGGGGGGACGCTCTGGAAACACCATATATTTT,CASSLGPAGGRSGNTIYF
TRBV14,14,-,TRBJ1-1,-,TGTGCCAGCAGCCAAGATTTCGGGACCGCTAAAGCTTTCTTT,CASSQDFGTAKAFF
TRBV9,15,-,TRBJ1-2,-,TGTGCCAGCAGTCCTAGTGGAGGCTTCAACTATGGCTACACCTTC,CASSPSGGFNYGYTF
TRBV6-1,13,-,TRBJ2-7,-,TGTGCCAGCACCCCCGAGAAATCCTACGAGCAGTACTTC,CASTPEKSYEQYF